Below are 5 T cell receptor beta chains sequenced from a single sample in a study of response to subunit inactivated influenza vaccine. TCRdb passed the RT-PCR reads through MiXCR, listing each CDR3 protein once. The sample lists a few hundred thousand distinct CDR3 sequences; approximately 11% were seen once. These data are also associated with another study on T cells expressing NK-cell markers. That study adds: Generation of TCR beta cDNA was performed by 5'RACE template switching incorporating UMIs.

The specimen comprised PBMCs from blood, sampled on the day of vaccination. The receptors come from a man between 50 and 59 years old who received an inactivated influenza vaccine.

The sample holds many counts of this clonotype. The V gene is TRBV5-1, the J gene TRBJ2-7; either TRBD1 or TRBD2 may fit D (5 bases each). V was trimmed by 1 base and J by 5 bases, leaving 13 bases between them. The germline V gene has CDR1 SGHRS and CDR2 YFSETQ. The CDR3 spans 14 residues. The CDR3 DNA is TGCGCCAGCAGCTTGAGTCAAGGGACGAACGAGCAGTACTTC. Its protein product is CASSLSQGTNEQYF.

The chain has TRBV11-2 and TRBJ2-7, with unresolved D. CDR1 and CDR2 from the germline V gene are SGHAT and FQNNGV. This CDR3 spans 15 amino acids. V lost 2 bases to trimming and J lost 4 bases, with 15 bases between them. Here the CDR3 reads CASSLWAGDNYEQYF. CDR3 nucleotide sequence: TGTGCCAGCAGCTTATGGGCAGGAGATAATTACGAGCAGTACTTC.

This clonotype was seen more than once but under ten times. This sequence joins TRBV5-1 and TRBJ2-4; TRBD2 matches at 10 bases. There are 19 residues in the CDR3. Germline lookup yields CDR1 SGHRS and CDR2 YFSETQ. V lost 0 bases, J lost 0 bases, and 9 bases stayed unmatched. The chain's CDR3 is CASSLDGTSGDLAKNIQYF. As DNA, the CDR3 is TGCGCCAGCAGCTTGGATGGCACTAGCGGGGATCTAGCCAAAAACATTCAGTACTTC.

This clonotype was seen more than once but under ten times. The V and J genes are TRBV20-1 and TRBJ2-1; D remains unclear. Germline CDR1 DFQATT, CDR2 SNEGSKA (reference sequence). The CDR3 contains 13 residues. Deletions cut 3 bases from V and 3 bases from J, with 9 bases between. CDR3 DNA sequence: TGCAGTGCTAGTAGGGCCGTCTACAATGAGCAGTTCTTC. Its translation: CSASRAVYNEQFF.

This clonotype was counted only a few times. The chain joins TRBV28 to TRBJ1-1, with 9 positions matching TRBD1. Trimming cost V 2 bases and J 4 bases; bases outside gene matches: 2. The CDR3 is made up of 14 amino acids. From germline, CDR1 is MDHEN and CDR2 SYDVKM. The CDR3 sequence: CASSLTQGATEAFF. CDR3 in DNA: TGTGCCAGCAGTTTAACACAGGGGGCCACTGAAGCTTTCTTT.